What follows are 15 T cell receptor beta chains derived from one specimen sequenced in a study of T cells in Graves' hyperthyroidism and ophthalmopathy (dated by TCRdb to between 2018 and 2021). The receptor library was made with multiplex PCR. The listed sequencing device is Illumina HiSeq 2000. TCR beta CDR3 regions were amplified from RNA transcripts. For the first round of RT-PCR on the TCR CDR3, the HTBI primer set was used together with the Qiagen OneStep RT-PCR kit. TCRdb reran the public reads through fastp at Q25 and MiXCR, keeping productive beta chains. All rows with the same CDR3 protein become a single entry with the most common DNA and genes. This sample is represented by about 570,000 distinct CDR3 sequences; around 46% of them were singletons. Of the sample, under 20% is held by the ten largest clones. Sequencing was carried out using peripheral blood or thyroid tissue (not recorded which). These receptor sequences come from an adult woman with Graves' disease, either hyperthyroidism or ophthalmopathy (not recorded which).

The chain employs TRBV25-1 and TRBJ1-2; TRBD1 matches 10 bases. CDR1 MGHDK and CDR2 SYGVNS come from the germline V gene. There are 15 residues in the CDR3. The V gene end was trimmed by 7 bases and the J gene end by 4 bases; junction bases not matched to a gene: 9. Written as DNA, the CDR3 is TGTGCCAGCACCACGACAGGGGGCATCGGCTATGGCTACACCTTC. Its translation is CASTTTGGIGYGYTF.

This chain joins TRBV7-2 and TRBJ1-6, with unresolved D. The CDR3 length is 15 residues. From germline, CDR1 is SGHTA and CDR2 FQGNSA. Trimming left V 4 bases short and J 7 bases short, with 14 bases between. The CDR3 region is CASSYASKGNSPLHF. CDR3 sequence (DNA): TGTGCCAGCAGCTACGCATCGAAAGGGAATTCACCCCTCCACTTT.

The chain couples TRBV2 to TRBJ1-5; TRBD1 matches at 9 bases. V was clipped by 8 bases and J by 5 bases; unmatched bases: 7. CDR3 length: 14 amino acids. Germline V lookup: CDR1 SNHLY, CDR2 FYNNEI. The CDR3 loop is CASVDRGSHQPQHF. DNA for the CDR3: TGTGCCAGCGTGGACAGGGGAAGTCATCAGCCCCAGCATTTT.

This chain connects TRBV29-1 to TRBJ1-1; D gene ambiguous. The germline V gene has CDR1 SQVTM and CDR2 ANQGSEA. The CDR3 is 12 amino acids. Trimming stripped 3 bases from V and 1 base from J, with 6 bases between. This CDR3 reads CSVDGGNTEAFF. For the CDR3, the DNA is TGCAGCGTTGATGGTGGGAACACTGAAGCTTTCTTT.

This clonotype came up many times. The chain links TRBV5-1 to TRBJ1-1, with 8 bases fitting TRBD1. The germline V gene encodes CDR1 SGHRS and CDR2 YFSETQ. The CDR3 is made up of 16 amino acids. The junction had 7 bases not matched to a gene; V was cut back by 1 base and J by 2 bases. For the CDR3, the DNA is TGCGCCAGCAGCTTGAGGTTGACAGGGGCTAACACTGAAGCTTTCTTT. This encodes CASSLRLTGANTEAFF.

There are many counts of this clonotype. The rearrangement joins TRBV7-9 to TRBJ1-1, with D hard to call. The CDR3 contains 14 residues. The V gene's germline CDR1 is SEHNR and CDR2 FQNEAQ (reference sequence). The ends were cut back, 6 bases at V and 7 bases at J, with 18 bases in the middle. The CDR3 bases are TGTGCCAGCAGGTCCGCGTTGGGGTTCGGTGAAGCTTTCTTT. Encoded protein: CASRSALGFGEAFF.

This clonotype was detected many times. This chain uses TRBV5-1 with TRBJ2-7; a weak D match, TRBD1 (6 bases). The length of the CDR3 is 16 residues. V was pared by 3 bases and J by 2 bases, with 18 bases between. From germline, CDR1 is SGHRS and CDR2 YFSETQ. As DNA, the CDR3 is TGCGCCAGCAGCTCCTCCGGGACACCGAAAACCTACGAGCAGTACTTC. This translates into CASSSSGTPKTYEQYF.

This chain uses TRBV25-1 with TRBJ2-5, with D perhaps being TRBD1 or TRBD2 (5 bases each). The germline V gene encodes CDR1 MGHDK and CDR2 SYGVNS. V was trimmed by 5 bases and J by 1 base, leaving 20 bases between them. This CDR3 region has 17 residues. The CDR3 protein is CASSLGPGQGAQETQYF. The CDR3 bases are TGTGCCAGCAGTCTGGGGCCGGGGCAGGGTGCCCAAGAGACCCAGTACTTC. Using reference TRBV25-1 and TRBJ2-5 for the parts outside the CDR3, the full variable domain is EADIYQTPRYLVIGTGKKITLECSQTMGHDKMYWYQQDPGMELHLIHYSYGVNSTEKGDLSSESTVSRIRTEHFPLTLESARPSHTSQYLCASSLGPGQGAQETQYFGPGTRLLVL.

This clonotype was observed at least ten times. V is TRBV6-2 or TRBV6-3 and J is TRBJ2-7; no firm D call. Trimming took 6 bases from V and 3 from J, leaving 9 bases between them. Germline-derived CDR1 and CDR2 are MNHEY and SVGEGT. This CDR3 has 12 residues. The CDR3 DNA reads TGTGCCAGCAGGGACCCCCGCTACGAGCAGTACTTC. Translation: CASRDPRYEQYF.

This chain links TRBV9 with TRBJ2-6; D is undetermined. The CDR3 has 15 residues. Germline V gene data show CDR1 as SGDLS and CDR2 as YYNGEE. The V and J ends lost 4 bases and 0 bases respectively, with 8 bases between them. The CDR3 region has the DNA TGTGCCAGCAGCCAAATCAGCTCTGGGGCCAACGTCCTGACTTTC. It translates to CASSQISSGANVLTF.

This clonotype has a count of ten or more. The CDR3 DNA follows: TGTGCCAGCAGCTTCGGTCGAATCTACGAGCAGTACTTC. Translation: CASSFGRIYEQYF. This chain uses TRBV7-9 with TRBJ2-7, with D unclear. V lost 3 bases, J lost 3 bases, and 9 bases lay in between. The germline V gene encodes CDR1 SEHNR and CDR2 FQNEAQ (reference sequence). CDR3 length: 13 residues.

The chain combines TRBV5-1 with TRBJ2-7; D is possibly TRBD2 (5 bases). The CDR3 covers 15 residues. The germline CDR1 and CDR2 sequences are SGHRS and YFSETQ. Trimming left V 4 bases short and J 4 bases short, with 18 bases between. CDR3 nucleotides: TGCGCCAGCAGCGGTGGGAGTCTTGGCCCTTACGAGCAGTACTTC. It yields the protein CASSGGSLGPYEQYF.

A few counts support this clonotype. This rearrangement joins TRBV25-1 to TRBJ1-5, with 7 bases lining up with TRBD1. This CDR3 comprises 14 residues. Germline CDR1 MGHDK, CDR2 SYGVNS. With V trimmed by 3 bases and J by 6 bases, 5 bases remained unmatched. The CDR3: CASSDDRVSQPQHF. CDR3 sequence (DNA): TGTGCCAGCAGTGATGACAGGGTTAGTCAGCCCCAGCATTTT. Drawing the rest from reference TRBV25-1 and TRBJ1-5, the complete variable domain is EADIYQTPRYLVIGTGKKITLECSQTMGHDKMYWYQQDPGMELHLIHYSYGVNSTEKGDLSSESTVSRIRTEHFPLTLESARPSHTSQYLCASSDDRVSQPQHFGDGTRLSIL.

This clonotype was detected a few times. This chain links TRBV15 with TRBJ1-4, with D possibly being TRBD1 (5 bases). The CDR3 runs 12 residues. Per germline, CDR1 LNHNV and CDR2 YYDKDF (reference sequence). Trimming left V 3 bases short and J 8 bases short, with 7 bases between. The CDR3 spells CATSSRGEKLFF. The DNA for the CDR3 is TGTGCCACCAGCAGCCGGGGGGAAAAACTGTTTTTT.

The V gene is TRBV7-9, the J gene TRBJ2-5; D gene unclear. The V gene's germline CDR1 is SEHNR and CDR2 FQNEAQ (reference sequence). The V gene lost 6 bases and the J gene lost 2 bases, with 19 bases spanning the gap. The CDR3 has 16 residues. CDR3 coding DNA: TGTGCCAGCAGGCCTGGGGTGTGGGAACGACAAGAGACCCAGTACTTC. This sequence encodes CASRPGVWERQETQYF. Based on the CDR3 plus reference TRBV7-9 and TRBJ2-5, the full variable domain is DTGVSQNPRHKITKRGQNVTFRCDPISEHNRLYWYRQTLGQGPEFLTYFQNEAQLEKSRLLSDRFSAERPKGSFSTLEIQRTEQGDSAMYLCASRPGVWERQETQYFGPGTRLLVL.